These T cell receptor beta chains were read from a single sample in a study of T-cell memory formation after mild COVID-19. TCRdb reprocessed the 5' RACE reads via MiXCR and lists one record per CDR3 protein. The sample yields tens of thousands of distinct CDR3 sequences, roughly 17% seen once. Sequencing was done on a sample of PBMCs or a T cell subset sorted from them (not recorded which). The receptor source for this set is an adult woman who had mild COVID-19 (a few samples of this study predate the infection). Cell type and time point are not known. Each CDR3 is given with its conserved first and last residue. The D gene is left open where the match is weak. Clone size is stated in some rows and not others, as once, few, many or a class when expanded.

d_gene,v_gene,abundance,j_gene,CDR3aa,CDR3nt
NA,TRBV5-6,NA,TRBJ1-1,CASSTGRATEAFF,TGTGCCAGCAGCACAGGGCGGGCCACTGAAGCTTTCTTT
NA,TRBV12-3/TRBV12-4,NA,TRBJ2-7,CASSWDLSEQYF,TGTGCCAGCAGCTGGGACCTTTCCGAGCAGTACTTC
TRBD1,TRBV9,NA,TRBJ2-7,CASSVADRGNYEQYF,TGTGCCAGCAGCGTGGCGGACAGGGGCAACTACGAGCAGTACTTC
TRBD1,TRBV3-1,NA,TRBJ2-4,CASSQDGTGTNIQYF,TGTGCCAGCAGCCAAGACGGGACAGGGACGAACATTCAGTACTTC
TRBD1,TRBV10-3,few,TRBJ2-7,CAIWEDRGVEQYF,TGTGCCATCTGGGAGGACAGGGGGGTCGAGCAGTACTTC
NA,TRBV20-1,few,TRBJ2-7,CSARVAATYEQYF,TGCAGTGCTAGGGTGGCAGCTACCTACGAGCAGTACTTC
NA,TRBV9,few,TRBJ2-1,CASSGGGLSYNEQFF,TGTGCCAGCAGCGGGGGAGGCCTATCCTACAATGAGCAGTTCTTC
TRBD2,TRBV7-3,few,TRBJ2-3,CASSQALFSGGQTDTQYF,TGTGCCAGCAGTCAGGCTCTGTTCAGCGGGGGGCAAACAGATACGCAGTATTTT
NA,TRBV20-1,NA,TRBJ1-4,CSARDKFGQKVDEKLFF,TGCAGTGCTAGAGATAAGTTCGGACAGAAAGTGGATGAAAAACTGTTTTTT
NA,TRBV4-1,few,TRBJ1-5,CASSHLRGTGQPQHF,TGCGCCAGCAGCCACTTGAGAGGGACGGGGCAGCCCCAGCATTTT
NA,TRBV5-5,NA,TRBJ2-1,CASSGGDRSGNEQFF,TGTGCCAGCAGCGGCGGGGACAGAAGCGGGAATGAGCAGTTCTTC
NA,TRBV12-3/TRBV12-4,few,TRBJ2-1,CASSRDQSSYNEQFF,TGTGCCAGCAGTAGGGACCAAAGCTCCTACAATGAGCAGTTCTTC
NA,TRBV29-1,few,TRBJ2-3,CSAKRALSSTDTQYF,TGCAGCGCCAAGAGGGCACTATCTAGCACAGATACGCAGTATTTT
NA,TRBV4-3,few,TRBJ2-1,CASSQDAQGTLNEQFF,TGCGCCAGCAGCCAAGATGCCCAGGGAACTCTCAATGAGCAGTTCTTC
NA,TRBV5-6,few,TRBJ2-4,CASSLNTSWKKNIQYF,TGTGCCAGCAGCTTGAATACGAGTTGGAAGAAAAACATTCAGTACTTC
NA,TRBV6-1,NA,TRBJ2-7,CASRIEEGGSYEQYF,TGTGCCAGCAGAATAGAAGAGGGGGGTTCCTACGAGCAGTACTTC
NA,TRBV7-9,many,TRBJ2-7,CASSLAEYEQYF,TGTGCCAGCAGCTTAGCGGAATACGAGCAGTACTTC
TRBD2,TRBV7-8,NA,TRBJ2-3,CASTVAAGYTDTQYF,TGTGCCAGCACCGTTGCAGCGGGATACACAGATACGCAGTATTTT
NA,TRBV7-9,few,TRBJ2-1,CASSHPQRVGNEQFF,TGTGCCAGCAGTCACCCCCAGCGGGTTGGCAATGAGCAGTTCTTC
NA,TRBV24-1,NA,TRBJ2-5,CATSDIDPHPGERDRTETQYF,TGTGCCACCAGTGATATAGACCCTCACCCGGGGGAGCGGGACAGAACAGAGACCCAGTACTTC
TRBD2,TRBV7-9,few,TRBJ2-7,CASSTEREGYEQYF,TGTGCCAGCAGCACAGAGCGGGAGGGGTACGAGCAGTACTTC
TRBD2,TRBV9,few,TRBJ2-1,CASSAHGGAYNEQFF,TGTGCCAGCAGCGCGCACGGGGGGGCTTACAATGAGCAGTTCTTC
TRBD2,TRBV14,NA,TRBJ2-3,CASSPLAGSSTDTQYF,TGTGCCAGCAGCCCTCTAGCGGGAAGTAGCACAGATACGCAGTATTTT
NA,TRBV7-9,few,TRBJ2-1,CASSELTQNEQFF,TGTGCCAGCAGCGAACTAACGCAGAATGAGCAGTTCTTC
TRBD2,TRBV24-1,NA,TRBJ2-1,CATSVQRRGGAPASVGYNEQFF,TGTGCCACCAGTGTCCAACGTCGGGGGGGTGCGCCAGCCTCGGTGGGGTACAATGAGCAGTTCTTC
NA,TRBV29-1,few,TRBJ2-2,CSVVAGINTGELFF,TGCAGCGTTGTAGCAGGGATTAACACCGGGGAGCTGTTTTTT
TRBD1,TRBV12-3/TRBV12-4,few,TRBJ1-5,CASSPGQGSGQPQHF,TGTGCCAGCAGCCCGGGACAGGGGTCTGGTCAGCCCCAGCATTTT